The entry below gives a single TCR beta chain sequence along with its context. The data originate from a study of blood T cell repertoires in COVID-19. Looking at the study overall: There were acute and convalescent COVID-19 samples, and they came from the United States, Italy and Spain. The cDNA or gDNA used as material had been derived from T cells, B-cell-depleted T cells, or PBMCs.

The Seattle patients joined while their infection was active and were tracked longitudinally afterward. Per the original data handling: Reference gene primer amplification gave estimated nucleated cell counts. Assay: immunoSEQ multiplex PCR; the TCRdb copy retains only in-frame clones and omits some. V, J and clone size are those of that table, while D and trimming were read from the DNA. The sample carries tens of thousands of clones, 74% recorded once. V dropped 1 base and J dropped 6 bases, with 13 bases sitting between them. CDR3 size: 14 residues. Germline loops: CDR1 SGHTA, CDR2 FQGNSA. What was sequenced was peripheral blood. This receptor was obtained from a man between 65 and 85 years old with COVID-19, enrolled during active disease. The rearrangement joins TRBV7-2 to TRBJ2-7; D may be TRBD1 (5 bases). The CDR3 nucleotides are TGTGCCAGCAGCTTAGGGGGCCGGACCCGCGAGCAGTACTTC. Translation: CASSLGGRTREQYF.